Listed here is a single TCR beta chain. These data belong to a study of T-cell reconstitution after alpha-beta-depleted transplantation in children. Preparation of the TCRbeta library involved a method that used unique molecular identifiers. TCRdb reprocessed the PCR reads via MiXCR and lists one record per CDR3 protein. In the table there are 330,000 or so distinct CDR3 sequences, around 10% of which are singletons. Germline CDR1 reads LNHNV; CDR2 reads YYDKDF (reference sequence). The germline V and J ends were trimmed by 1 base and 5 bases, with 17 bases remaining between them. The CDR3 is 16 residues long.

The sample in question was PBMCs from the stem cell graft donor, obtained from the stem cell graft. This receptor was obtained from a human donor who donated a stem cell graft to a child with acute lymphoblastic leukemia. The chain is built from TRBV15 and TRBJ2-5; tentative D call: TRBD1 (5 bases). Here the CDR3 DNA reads TGTGCCACCAGCAGAGTTATCGGCAGGGTTATGGAGACCCAGTACTTC. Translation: CATSRVIGRVMETQYF. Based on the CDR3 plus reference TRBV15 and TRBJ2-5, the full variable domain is DAMVIQNPRYQVTQFGKPVTLSCSQTLNHNVMYWYQQKSSQAPKLLFHYYDKDFNNEADTPDNFQSRRPNTSFCFLDIRSPGLGDTAMYLCATSRVIGRVMETQYFGPGTRLLVL.